The 7 T cell receptor beta chains reported below all come from one sample, sequenced in a study of blood T cell repertoires in COVID-19. TCRdb's copy holds only in-frame clones and misses some; the assay was immunoSEQ multiplex PCR. This sample has about 390,000 clones; about 83% occur once, and the top ten carry roughly 9.4%. Sequenced sample: PBMCs or T cells enriched from blood (not recorded which). The receptors stem from a woman in her 50s who had recovered from COVID-19.

V usage is TRBV6-5 and J usage is TRBJ1-4; 8 bases fit TRBD1. Per germline, CDR1 MNHEY and CDR2 SVGAGI. V shed 7 bases, J shed 7 bases, and the junction held 5 bases outside the gene matches. The CDR3 totals 13 residues. DNA of the CDR3: TGTGCCAGCATGGGACAGGATTTTGAAAAACTGTTTTTT. The encoded protein is CASMGQDFEKLFF.

This clone was counted only a few times. The chain links TRBV11-2 to TRBJ1-6; D remains unclear. The ends were cut back, 1 base at V and 13 bases at J, with 8 bases in the middle. In germline, CDR1 is SGHAT, CDR2 FQNNGV. This CDR3 comprises 12 residues. The CDR3 loop reads CASSLVVEPLHF. The CDR3 region has the DNA TGTGCCAGCAGCTTAGTTGTGGAGCCCCTCCACTTT.

This clone was observed a single time. This chain connects TRBV28 to TRBJ2-7, with TRBD1 matching over 9 bases. Germline loops: CDR1 MDHEN, CDR2 SYDVKM. V shed 8 bases, J shed 2 bases, and the junction held 10 bases outside the gene matches. The CDR3 runs to 15 residues. CDR3 nucleotides: TGTGCCAGCGGGACGGCGGGACAGGGTACCTACGAGCAGTACTTC. Its protein product is CASGTAGQGTYEQYF.

The V and J genes are TRBV5-1 and TRBJ1-1; D remains unclear. The germline V gene has CDR1 SGHRS and CDR2 YFSETQ. The ends were cut back, 3 bases at V and 3 bases at J, with 6 bases in the middle. This CDR3 has 12 residues. The DNA for the CDR3 is TGCGCCAGCAGCTCCCTCGACACTGAAGCTTTCTTT. It specifies CASSSLDTEAFF.

V and J are TRBV3-1 (or the pseudogene TRBV3-2) and TRBJ1-3, with D perhaps matching TRBD1 (5 bases). Germline CDR1 is LGHDT and CDR2 is YNNKEL (reference sequence). The CDR3 loop spans 14 amino acids. V shed 5 bases and J shed 2 bases, with 10 bases lying between them. CDR3 loop: CASSASGAGNTIYF. The DNA of the CDR3 is TGTGCCAGCAGCGCCTCGGGGGCTGGAAACACCATATATTTT.

The chain recombines TRBV3-1 (or the pseudogene TRBV3-2) with TRBJ1-5, with D maybe TRBD1 (6 bases). The CDR3 loop spans 14 amino acids. Germline V gene sequence: CDR1 LGHDT, CDR2 YNNKEL (reference sequence). Trimming stripped 0 bases from V and 7 bases from J, with 10 bases between. CDR3 in amino acids: CASSQDSGGQPQHF. The CDR3 coding sequence is TGTGCCAGCAGCCAAGATTCGGGGGGCCAGCCCCAGCATTTT.

The chain has TRBV10-3 and TRBJ1-2, with TRBD1 as a possible D gene (5 bases). Germline CDR1 is ENHRY and CDR2 is SYGVKD. The CDR3 has 13 amino acids. V was cut by 6 bases and J by 3 bases, with 11 bases left in between. CDR3: CAIRPTGDYGYTF. Written as DNA, the CDR3 is TGTGCCATCAGGCCAACGGGGGACTATGGCTACACCTTC.